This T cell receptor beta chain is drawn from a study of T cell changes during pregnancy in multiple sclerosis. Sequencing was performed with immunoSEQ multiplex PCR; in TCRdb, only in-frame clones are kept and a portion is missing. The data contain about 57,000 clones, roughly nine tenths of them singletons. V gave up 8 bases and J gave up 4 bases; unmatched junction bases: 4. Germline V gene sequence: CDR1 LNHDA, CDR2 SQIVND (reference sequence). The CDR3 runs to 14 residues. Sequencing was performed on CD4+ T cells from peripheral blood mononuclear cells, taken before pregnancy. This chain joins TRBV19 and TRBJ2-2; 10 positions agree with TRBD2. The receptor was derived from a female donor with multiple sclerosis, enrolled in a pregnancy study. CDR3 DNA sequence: TGTGCCAGTCAAAAGCGGGAGGGCACCGGGGAGCTGTTTTTT. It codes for CASQKREGTGELFF.